The 27 T cell receptor beta chains below were found in one sample sequenced in a study of PD-1 blockade in classical Hodgkin lymphoma. TCRdb's copy holds only in-frame clones and misses some; the assay was immunoSEQ multiplex PCR. The top ten clones hold approximately 23% of a sample with about 23,000 clones, 70% to 90% of them seen once. Sample time point: cycle 4 day 1 (C4D1), after 5 to 7 weeks of nivolumab. With no exception, relapse followed autologous stem cell transplantation in all patients, and brentuximab vedotin exposure varied. Material: peripheral blood mononuclear cells (PBMCs), obtained before the fourth cycle of nivolumab. The receptors stem from a human donor with classical Hodgkin lymphoma.

This clone was seen more than once but under ten times. The chain combines TRBV19 with TRBJ1-6; D possibly corresponds to TRBD1 (6 bases). The CDR3 has 14 amino acids. CDR1 is LNHDA and CDR2 is SQIVND in the germline V gene (reference sequence). The V gene lost 10 bases and the J gene lost 5 bases, with 15 bases spanning the gap. CDR3 nucleotide sequence: TGTGCCAATGAAGCCAAGGGGGATAATTCACCCCTCCACTTT. This gives the protein CANEAKGDNSPLHF.

The rearrangement links TRBV6-5 to TRBJ1-6; tentatively, D is TRBD1 (5 bases). CDR1 and CDR2 from the germline V gene are MNHEY and SVGAGI. This CDR3 is 15 amino acids long. V dropped 2 bases and J dropped 6 bases, with 11 bases sitting between them. CDR3 sequence: CASSYDSPRNSPLHF. CDR3 DNA: TGTGCCAGCAGTTACGACAGCCCTCGTAATTCACCCCTCCACTTT.

This clone was picked up one time. The chain uses TRBV5-8 and TRBJ1-3; possible D gene TRBD1, 5 bases. Germline loops: CDR1 SGHTS, CDR2 YDEGEE. There are 15 residues in the CDR3. V gave up 0 bases and J gave up 2 bases, with 9 bases separating them. The CDR3 loop is CASSLGRDAGNTIYF. The CDR3 DNA reads TGTGCCAGCAGCTTGGGCCGGGACGCTGGAAACACCATATATTTT.

Only one count was recorded for this clone. The rearrangement links TRBV19 to TRBJ1-1; 9 bases map to TRBD1. V dropped 2 bases and J dropped 5; count of bases not matched to a gene: 9. CDR1 LNHDA and CDR2 SQIVND come from the germline V gene (reference sequence). This CDR3 contains 16 residues. CDR3 sequence reads: CASSIMGTGKGTEAFF. The CDR3 nucleotides read TGTGCCAGTAGTATAATGGGGACAGGGAAGGGAACTGAAGCTTTCTTT.

This clone was counted between two and nine times. This chain links TRBV30 with TRBJ1-6, with TRBD1 matching 7 bases. This CDR3 spans 14 amino acids. V was clipped by 3 bases and J by 7 bases; unmatched bases: 6. Germline V CDR1 and CDR2: GTSNPN, SVGIG (reference sequence). The CDR3 DNA is TGTGCCTGGAGCACACAGGGGAGGAATTCACCCCTCCACTTT. This codes for CAWSTQGRNSPLHF.

This clone was counted between two and nine times. V is TRBV4-1 and J is TRBJ1-5, with a weak D call TRBD1 (5 bases). The V gene's germline CDR1 is MGHRA and CDR2 YSYEKL. Trimming removed 1 base from V and 6 bases from J, with 10 bases in between. The CDR3 contains 14 residues. CDR3 in amino acids: CASSQVSGFQPQHF. The CDR3 DNA is TGCGCCAGCAGCCAAGTTTCAGGGTTTCAGCCCCAGCATTTT.

The rearrangement links TRBV25-1 to TRBJ2-7; TRBD2 might be the D (6 bases). Germline CDR1 reads MGHDK; CDR2 reads SYGVNS. Trimming took off 3 bases at V and 3 bases at J, with 9 bases between the two ends. The CDR3 contains 13 residues. Written as DNA, the CDR3 is TGTGCCAGCAGTGACCCGGGGGACTACGAGCAGTACTTC. Protein product: CASSDPGDYEQYF.

The rearrangement uses TRBV7-9 and TRBJ1-5; 10 bases map to TRBD1. The CDR3 contains 15 residues. With 0 bases clipped from V and 6 bases from J, the junction kept 2 bases outside the gene matches. Germline CDR1 and CDR2: SEHNR and FQNEAQ (reference sequence). The DNA for the CDR3 is TGTGCCAGCAGCTTAGCCGGACAGGGGGTTCAGCCCCAGCATTTT. Amino acids: CASSLAGQGVQPQHF.

The gene calls are TRBV30 and TRBJ1-1; the D is unclear. Per the germline V gene, CDR1 is GTSNPN and CDR2 is SVGIG (reference sequence). The V end lost 3 bases, the J end lost 1 base, and 6 bases lay between the germline ends. CDR3 length: 12 residues. The CDR3 reads CAWSSGNTEAFF. CDR3 nucleotides: TGTGCCTGGAGCTCAGGGAACACTGAAGCTTTCTTT.

The chain uses TRBV10-1 and TRBJ2-1; 12 bases line up with TRBD2. In germline, CDR1 is WNHNN, CDR2 SYGVQD (reference sequence). After removal of 0 bases from V and 5 bases from J, the junction contained 8 bases not matched to a gene. The CDR3 consists of 18 residues. The CDR3 loop reads CASSESKLAGGLDNEQFF. In DNA, the CDR3 is TGCGCCAGCAGTGAGTCAAAGCTAGCGGGAGGGTTGGACAATGAGCAGTTCTTC.

The gene calls are TRBV19 and TRBJ1-4; D is unclear. Germline values: CDR1 LNHDA, CDR2 SQIVND (reference sequence). V dropped 3 bases and J dropped 12 bases, with 17 bases sitting between them. There are 14 residues in the CDR3. The CDR3 protein is CASSMGRLGEELFF. The CDR3 region has the DNA TGTGCCAGTAGTATGGGCAGGCTAGGAGAGGAACTGTTTTTT.

This clone was seen a single time. The rearrangement joins TRBV10-2 to TRBJ1-5, with unresolved D. Trimming left V 2 bases short and J 4 bases short, with 9 bases between. The CDR3 length is 14 residues. Germline CDR1 is WSHSY and CDR2 is SAAADI. In DNA form, the CDR3 reads TGCGCCAGCAGTGAGGGCAGGCGAAATCAGCCCCAGCATTTT. It codes for CASSEGRRNQPQHF.

The V call is TRBV5-4, the J call TRBJ2-1; 10 positions match TRBD1. The CDR3 runs to 16 residues. The trim removed 3 bases at V and 2 bases at J, leaving 5 bases unmatched. Germline V lookup: CDR1 SGHNT, CDR2 YYREEE (reference sequence). The CDR3 sequence: CASSWGTGVTYNEQFF. CDR3 sequence (DNA): TGTGCCAGCAGCTGGGGGACAGGGGTTACCTACAATGAGCAGTTCTTC.

V usage is TRBV5-1 and J usage is TRBJ2-5, with D perhaps matching TRBD2 (6 bases). The CDR3 covers 17 residues. In germline, CDR1 is SGHRS, CDR2 YFSETQ. The V gene lost 5 bases and the J gene lost 5 bases, with 25 bases spanning the gap. CDR3 nucleotide sequence: TGCGCCAGCAGAACTAACCGGGACTCCAGCCGCGCGGAGACCCAGTACTTC. Encoded protein: CASRTNRDSSRAETQYF.

The rearrangement uses TRBV4-1 and TRBJ2-4; 11 bases are a match to TRBD2. V lost 4 bases, J lost 8 bases, and 16 bases stayed unmatched. The CDR3 is made up of 18 amino acids. Per germline, CDR1 MGHRA and CDR2 YSYEKL. CDR3 nucleotides: TGCGCCAGCAGCCCCTCGCGCCTAGCGGGGGGACCAGGGGACATTCAGTACTTC. Protein product: CASSPSRLAGGPGDIQYF.

The chain has TRBV12-1 and TRBJ2-7; no DNA check was done on the table's D call, TRBD1. TRBV12-1 is recorded as a pseudogene. This CDR3 spans 15 amino acids. The CDR3, as DNA: TGTGCCAGCAGCTTACCCGGGACAGGAGTTTACGAGCAGTACTTC. Protein: CASSLPGTGVYEQYF.

The chain has TRBV11-2 and TRBJ2-7; 9 nucleotides align to TRBD2. The ends lost 3 bases at V and 2 bases at J; junction bases unmatched: 2. This CDR3 contains 14 residues. The germline V gene encodes CDR1 SGHAT and CDR2 FQNNGV. The CDR3 DNA reads TGTGCCAGCAGCTTCGCGGGGGGGGCCTACGAGCAGTACTTC. It is translated as CASSFAGGAYEQYF.

V is TRBV7-8 and J is TRBJ2-1; D unresolved. This CDR3 has 13 residues. From germline, CDR1 is SGHVS and CDR2 FQNEAQ. Trimming took off 2 bases at V and 7 bases at J, with 9 bases between the two ends. CDR3 residues: CASSLLGSNEQFF. In nucleotides, the CDR3 is TGTGCCAGCAGCTTATTAGGGTCAAATGAGCAGTTCTTC. The variable domain in full, completed from reference TRBV7-8 and TRBJ2-1, reads GAGVSQSPRYKVAKRGQDVALRCDPISGHVSLFWYQQALGQGPEFLTYFQNEAQLDKSGLPSDRFFAERPEGSVSTLKIQRTQQEDSAVYLCASSLLGSNEQFFGPGTRLTVL.

V and J are TRBV15 and TRBJ2-7, with D tentatively TRBD2 (6 bases). This CDR3 has 18 amino acids. The V gene's germline CDR1 is LNHNV and CDR2 YYDKDF (reference sequence). The V end was cut by 0 bases, the J end by 0 bases, with 18 bases between. CDR3 in DNA: TGTGCCACCAGCAGAGATCGGGAGCTTCACTTCCCCTCCTACGAGCAGTACTTC. This sequence encodes CATSRDRELHFPSYEQYF. The variable domain in full, with the rest retrieved from reference TRBV15 and TRBJ2-7, is DAMVIQNPRYQVTQFGKPVTLSCSQTLNHNVMYWYQQKSSQAPKLLFHYYDKDFNNEADTPDNFQSRRPNTSFCFLDIRSPGLGDTAMYLCATSRDRELHFPSYEQYFGPGTRLTVT.

This clone appeared once. The V gene is TRBV2, the J gene TRBJ1-1; 9 bases align to TRBD1. The V gene's germline CDR1 is SNHLY and CDR2 FYNNEI. This CDR3 comprises 14 residues. Trimming removed 7 bases from V and 4 bases from J; junction bases left unmatched: 7. In DNA form, the CDR3 reads TGTGCCAGCACCGCGTGGACAGGGGTCACTGAAGCTTTCTTT. Amino acid sequence: CASTAWTGVTEAFF.

The chain has TRBV30 and TRBJ2-7, with D maybe TRBD1 (5 bases). This CDR3 comprises 12 residues. Per germline, CDR1 GTSNPN and CDR2 SVGIG (reference sequence). V shed 2 bases and J shed 6 bases, with 11 bases lying between them. CDR3 nucleotides: TGTGCCTGGAGTCCTATAACAGGCGAGCAGTACTTC. Its translation: CAWSPITGEQYF.

Within the sample, this clone is medium-sized. The V call is TRBV18, the J call TRBJ2-3, with 7 bases aligning to TRBD2. The CDR3 runs 16 residues. Trimming took 3 bases from V and 4 from J; bases not matched to a gene: 10. Germline values: CDR1 KGHSH, CDR2 LQKENI. CDR3: CASSPLAGAWADTQYF. As DNA, the CDR3 is TGTGCCAGCTCACCCCTGGCGGGAGCTTGGGCAGATACGCAGTATTTT.

The CDR3 loop reads CASSERGLAYGYTF. In nucleotides, the CDR3 is TGTGCCAGCAGTGAAAGGGGGCTCGCTTATGGCTACACCTTC. The chain recombines TRBV2 with TRBJ1-2; 7 positions match TRBD1. J lost 5 bases, V lost 2 bases, and 5 bases had no gene match. This CDR3 comprises 14 residues. The germline CDR1 and CDR2 sequences are SNHLY and FYNNEI.

The sample holds a few counts of this clone. The CDR3 region has the DNA TGTGCCAGCAGCCTCCGGACAGGGGCCTCCTACGAGCAGTACTTC. This translates into CASSLRTGASYEQYF. The chain carries TRBV9 and TRBJ2-7; 9 bases map to TRBD1. CDR1 and CDR2 from the germline V gene are SGDLS and YYNGEE. Trimming removed 4 bases from V and 0 bases from J; junction bases left unmatched: 5. The CDR3 runs 15 residues.

This clone occurred a few times. This rearrangement joins TRBV5-8 to TRBJ1-1, with D hard to call. Germline CDR1 reads SGHTS; CDR2 reads YDEGEE. Trimming left V 1 base short and J 10 bases short, with 8 bases between. There are 11 residues in the CDR3. DNA of the CDR3: TGTGCCAGCAGCTTGTTGGACGGAGCTTTCTTT. Translated, it gives CASSLLDGAFF.

J is TRBJ2-5 and V is TRBV6-1, with D unresolved. CDR3 length: 14 residues. CDR1 and CDR2 (germline): MNHNS, SASEGT. Trimming stripped 0 bases from V and 7 bases from J, with 12 bases between. The CDR3: CASSEARTSRTQYF. The CDR3 nucleotides read TGTGCCAGCAGTGAAGCTCGAACTTCCAGGACCCAGTACTTC.

This chain connects TRBV7-6 to TRBJ2-7; 7 bases line up with TRBD1. This CDR3 has 17 residues. The germline V gene has CDR1 SGHVS and CDR2 FNYEAQ. Losses at the gene ends were 2 bases for V and 2 bases for J; bases not matched to a gene: 12. DNA of the CDR3: TGTGCCAGCAGCTTATTCCCCAGGGGGTCGAGCACCTACGAGCAGTACTTC. Its translation: CASSLFPRGSSTYEQYF.